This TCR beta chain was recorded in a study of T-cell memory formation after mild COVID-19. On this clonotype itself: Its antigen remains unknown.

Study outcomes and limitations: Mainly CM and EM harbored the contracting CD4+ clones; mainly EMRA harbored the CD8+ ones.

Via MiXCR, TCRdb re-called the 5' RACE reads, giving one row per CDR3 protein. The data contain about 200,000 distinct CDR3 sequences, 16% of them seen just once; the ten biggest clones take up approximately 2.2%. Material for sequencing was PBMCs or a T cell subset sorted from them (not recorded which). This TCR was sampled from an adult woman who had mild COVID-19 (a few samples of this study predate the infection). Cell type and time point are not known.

The CDR3 loop is CASSPYLGKGQFF. The CDR3 DNA reads TGTGCCAGCAGCCCCTACCTGGGCAAGGGGCAGTTCTTC. The J gene is TRBJ2-1, the V gene TRBV7-2; D unclear. From germline, CDR1 is SGHTA and CDR2 FQGNSA. The CDR3 runs to 13 residues. The V end lost 5 bases, the J end lost 12 bases, and 17 bases lay between the germline ends.